Detailed here is one T cell receptor beta chain. Its antigen is not identified. The donors were in the 120-subject validation cohort, distinct from the approximately 610-subject first cohort. Measured with immunoSEQ multiplex PCR; TCRdb has only the in-frame clones, and not every one. The sample shows fewer than 90,000 clones, more than 70% of them seen only once. This sample stems from a study of cytomegalovirus exposure and HLA in healthy donors. Study details: It was reported in a later analysis that the 100 to 150 validation repertoires used the same platform as the approximately 600 first-cohort repertoires. Study findings and constraints: Published work reported that the classifier diagnosed cytomegalovirus status with high specificity and sensitivity. Cytomegalovirus-associated status was assigned to more than 150 TCR beta chains.

This CDR3 comprises 15 residues. Germline-derived CDR1 and CDR2 are MRHNA and SNTAGT. The trim removed 8 bases at V and 1 base at J, leaving 8 bases unmatched. The sequenced sample consisted of PBMCs. The receptor's source is a woman aged 18-35 years in good health and CMV-seropositive. J is TRBJ2-5 and V is TRBV6-4; 9 bases fit TRBD2. The CDR3 spells CASSPGSGGQETQYF. CDR3 DNA: TGTGCCAGCTCGCCGGGTAGCGGGGGCCAAGAGACCCAGTACTTC.